This entry lists 20 T cell receptor beta chains sequenced from one sample in a study of T cell responses to AZD1222 COVID-19 vaccine. Libraries were prepared by immunoSEQ multiplex PCR; TCRdb keeps only in-frame clonotypes and omits some of them. Among about 150,000 clones listed, 70% to 90% were seen once. The sequencing used peripheral blood, collected on day 0 of AZD1222 vaccination. These receptors were taken from an adult in good health.

The J gene is TRBJ1-1, the V gene TRBV6-5; 7 nucleotides align to TRBD1. Per germline, CDR1 MNHEY and CDR2 SVGAGI. Trimming took 2 bases from V and 5 from J; bases not matched to a gene: 8. The CDR3 extends over 15 amino acids. Here the CDR3 reads CASSYAARGQTEAFF. CDR3 bases: TGTGCCAGCAGTTACGCCGCAAGGGGGCAGACTGAAGCTTTCTTT.

In its sample, this clone was seen once. This chain links TRBV7-6 with TRBJ1-3, with D maybe TRBD1 (5 bases). CDR3 length equals 15 residues. Trimming left V 5 bases short and J 0 bases short, with 11 bases between. Germline V gene data show CDR1 as SGHVS and CDR2 as FNYEAQ. The CDR3 sequence: CASSTDRTSGNTIYF. CDR3 DNA: TGTGCCAGCAGCACCGACAGAACCTCTGGAAACACCATATATTTT.

In its sample, this clone was seen a few times. The chain is built from TRBV2 and TRBJ2-5; no clear D gene. Trimming shortened V by 4 bases and J by 2 bases, and 11 bases separated the two germline ends. Germline CDR1 and CDR2: SNHLY and FYNNEI. The CDR3 has 14 amino acids. CDR3 in amino acids: CASSVMAAQETQYF. The CDR3 DNA sequence: TGTGCCAGCAGTGTTATGGCGGCTCAAGAGACCCAGTACTTC.

The chain's CDR3 is CASSIDGVSYNEQFF. CDR3 nucleotide sequence: TGTGCCAGTAGTATAGACGGGGTATCCTACAATGAGCAGTTCTTC. The rearrangement uses TRBV19 and TRBJ2-7; D may be TRBD2 (5 bases). The J call may be in error: the DNA end matches TRBJ2-1 better. Per the germline V gene, CDR1 is LNHDA and CDR2 is SQIVND (reference sequence). The CDR3 has 15 residues.

The chain employs TRBV10-3 and TRBJ2-3, with D possibly TRBD2 on 5 matching bases. CDR3 length: 15 amino acids. Germline CDR1 and CDR2: ENHRY and SYGVKD. V lost 2 bases and J 0 bases, leaving 9 bases between the germline ends. This CDR3 reads CAISEPGRSTDTQYF. CDR3 DNA: TGTGCCATCAGTGAGCCGGGGAGAAGCACAGATACGCAGTATTTT.

The V and J genes are TRBV5-4 and TRBJ2-2; the D call may be TRBD1 or TRBD2 (9 bases each). This CDR3 is 15 amino acids long. From germline, CDR1 is SGHNT and CDR2 YYREEE (reference sequence). Trimming removed 7 bases from V and 5 bases from J, with 18 bases in between. In DNA, the CDR3 is TGTGCCAGCGGCGGGAGGGGGACAGGGACCGGGGAGCTGTTTTTT. As protein: CASGGRGTGTGELFF.

This chain connects TRBV6-1 to TRBJ1-5, with D tentatively TRBD1 (5 bases). The CDR3 covers 16 residues. Trimming removed 0 bases at V and 1 base at J, with 10 bases between. CDR1 is MNHNS, CDR2 SASEGT, per germline. CDR3 sequence (DNA): TGTGCCAGCAGTGAAGCGCCGGGGGGAAGCAATCAGCCCCAGCATTTT. It encodes CASSEAPGGSNQPQHF.

Comment on this clone: The same CDR3 arises from other DNA sequences in this sample as well. This sequence joins TRBV3-1 (or the pseudogene TRBV3-2) and TRBJ1-5; no firm D call. V lost 1 base to trimming and J lost 3 bases, with 4 bases between them. The length of the CDR3 is 13 residues. The germline V gene encodes CDR1 LGHDT and CDR2 YNNKEL (reference sequence). CDR3 DNA sequence: TGTGCCAGCAGCCAAGGTCCCAATCAGCCCCAGCATTTT. It yields the protein CASSQGPNQPQHF.

In this sample, this clone turned up a few times. V is TRBV7-9 and J is TRBJ1-1; a weak D match, TRBD1 (6 bases). The V and J ends lost 7 bases and 5 bases respectively, with 14 bases between them. The germline CDR1 and CDR2 sequences are SEHNR and FQNEAQ (reference sequence). The CDR3 totals 13 residues. The CDR3 here is CASTPGDGTEAFF. CDR3 bases: TGTGCCAGCACCCCAGGGGACGGGACTGAAGCTTTCTTT.

The chain employs TRBV6-1 and TRBJ1-3; D unclear. Trimming shortened V by 2 bases and J by 8 bases, and 10 bases separated the two germline ends. The CDR3 covers 13 residues. Looked up from germline, CDR1 is MNHNS and CDR2 is SASEGT. The CDR3 DNA sequence: TGTGCCAGCAGTGAAATACCAACCGACACCATATATTTT. Encoded protein: CASSEIPTDTIYF.

The CDR3 coding sequence is TGTGCCAGCAGTTTATCCGTCGGGGGGGGTCGACCTAGCACAGATACGCAGTATTTT. Protein product: CASSLSVGGGRPSTDTQYF. The chain is built from TRBV28 and TRBJ2-3, with 8 bases aligning to TRBD2. V lost 1 base, J lost 0 bases, and 12 bases stayed unmatched. The V gene's germline CDR1 is MDHEN and CDR2 SYDVKM. The CDR3 length is 19 residues. Complete variable domain (other parts from reference TRBV28 and TRBJ2-3): DVKVTQSSRYLVKRTGEKVFLECVQDMDHENMFWYRQDPGLGLRLIYFSYDVKMKEKGDIPEGYSVSREKKERFSLILESASTNQTSMYLCASSLSVGGGRPSTDTQYFGPGTRLTVL.

V gene TRBV30 combines with J gene TRBJ2-7; D gene uncertain. The CDR3 is 14 residues long. Germline V gene lookup returns CDR1 GTSNPN and CDR2 SVGIG (reference sequence). The V and J ends lost 2 bases and 6 bases respectively, with 17 bases between them. The chain's CDR3 is CAWSLGSRRGEQYF. The CDR3 DNA follows: TGTGCCTGGAGTTTGGGCAGCCGGAGAGGCGAGCAGTACTTC.

This clone was counted only a few times. V gene TRBV7-8 combines with J gene TRBJ2-7, with TRBD2 matching 10 bases. CDR3 length: 16 residues. The trim removed 1 base at V and 4 bases at J, leaving 7 bases unmatched. Per the germline V gene, CDR1 is SGHVS and CDR2 is FQNEAQ. The CDR3 here is CASSLEQAGGFYEQYF. CDR3 bases: TGTGCCAGCAGCTTAGAACAAGCGGGAGGGTTTTACGAGCAGTACTTC.

The chain carries TRBV7-9 and TRBJ1-3; D is undetermined. The CDR3 is made up of 15 amino acids. CDR1 is SEHNR, CDR2 FQNEAQ, per germline (reference sequence). The germline V and J ends were trimmed by 4 bases and 1 base, with 11 bases remaining between them. This chain's CDR3 is CASSSRGDSGNTIYF. The CDR3 DNA is TGTGCCAGCAGCTCACGTGGGGATTCTGGAAACACCATATATTTT.

This chain uses TRBV6-1 with TRBJ1-1; the match to TRBD1 covers 9 bases. Germline V lookup: CDR1 MNHNS, CDR2 SASEGT. V shed 1 base and J 1 base; nucleotides not matched to a gene: 1. CDR3 size: 15 residues. The DNA of the CDR3 is TGTGCCAGCAGTGAAGGGGACAGGGAGAACACTGAAGCTTTCTTT. Amino acids: CASSEGDRENTEAFF.

V usage is TRBV18 and J usage is TRBJ2-5; tentative D call: TRBD2 (6 bases). Per the germline V gene, CDR1 is KGHSH and CDR2 is LQKENI. Trimming pared 0 bases from V and 2 bases from J, leaving 13 bases between. This CDR3 has 16 amino acids. CDR3 protein: CASSPPNFAGQETQYF. The CDR3, as DNA: TGTGCCAGCTCACCACCTAATTTCGCGGGACAAGAGACCCAGTACTTC.

This chain links TRBV9 with TRBJ1-1; TRBD1 is a possible D gene (6 bases). The germline gives CDR1 SGDLS, CDR2 YYNGEE. CDR3 length equals 13 residues. Trimming stripped 7 bases from V and 1 base from J, with 11 bases between. CDR3 sequence reads: CASSTGKNTEAFF. In DNA, the CDR3 is TGTGCCAGCTCTACAGGGAAGAACACTGAAGCTTTCTTT.

The V call is TRBV6-6, the J call TRBJ2-5; a possible D gene is TRBD2 (5 bases). This CDR3 is built from 12 residues. The germline CDR1 and CDR2 sequences are MNHNY and SVGAGI (reference sequence). V gave up 5 bases and J gave up 5 bases, with 9 bases separating them. The CDR3 sequence: CASSERAETQYF. CDR3 in DNA: TGTGCCAGCAGTGAGAGGGCGGAGACCCAGTACTTC.

The chain recombines TRBV6-1 with TRBJ2-7; no definite D call. The CDR3 has 14 amino acids. Trimming pared 3 bases from V and 2 bases from J, leaving 11 bases between. Looked up from germline, CDR1 is MNHNS and CDR2 is SASEGT. The CDR3 loop is CASSDETTTYEQYF. The CDR3 DNA reads TGTGCCAGCAGTGATGAGACAACAACCTACGAGCAGTACTTC.

The chain couples TRBV2 to TRBJ1-2; D is possibly TRBD1 (6 bases). V was cut by 6 bases and J by 3 bases, with 14 bases left in between. The CDR3 sequence is 14 residues long. CDR1 is SNHLY, CDR2 FYNNEI, per germline. The CDR3 DNA sequence: TGTGCCAGCAGCGAGACAGGACGGGACTATGGCTACACCTTC. Translation gives CASSETGRDYGYTF.